The T cell receptor (beta chain) under discussion was sequenced for a study of shared clonotypes between healthy human individuals. General observations from the study: Naive subsets typically showed greater estimated richness than memory subsets. Incomplete sequencing of sorted subsets was indicated by rarefaction despite large depth. The study found lower generation probabilities in non-shared clonotypes than in those shared by all four donors.

Profiled with immunoSEQ multiplex PCR; TCRdb holds only in-frame clones, not every one. In the table there are over a million clones, 78% of which are singletons. As regards this clone: Its specificity is unknown.

Per germline, CDR1 SGHRS and CDR2 YFSETQ. Trimming removed 0 bases at V and 8 bases at J, with 14 bases between. CDR3 length: 15 amino acids. Sequenced material: memory CD4+ T cells from PBMCs. Sample subset: CD45RA-negative fraction. The chain carries TRBV5-1 and TRBJ1-4, with D unresolved. The receptor was isolated from a man aged 18 to 29 in good health. Some clones in this sample may be carry-over from other donors' samples. CDR3 in amino acids: CASSLEATRGEKLFF. DNA for the CDR3: TGCGCCAGCAGCTTGGAGGCCACGCGAGGGGAAAAACTGTTTTTT. The full variable domain, its missing parts supplied by reference TRBV5-1 and TRBJ1-4, is KAGVTQTPRYLIKTRGQQVTLSCSPISGHRSVSWYQQTPGQGLQFLFEYFSETQRNKGNFPGRFSGRQFSNSRSEMNVSTLELGDSALYLCASSLEATRGEKLFFGSGTQLSVL.